This TCR beta chain was sequenced during a study of cytomegalovirus exposure and HLA in healthy donors. Primers for the PCR totalled 60 Vbeta and 13 Jbeta. The data were produced by immunoSEQ multiplex PCR, yet TCRdb's version contains in-frame clones alone and is incomplete. The sample holds under 200,000 clones, 75% to 90% seen once. This clone has just one count. The receptor was derived from a young man in good health and CMV-seropositive. The material sequenced was PBMCs.

The CDR3 bases are TGTGCCAGCAGCCCAGAGGACAGGGGGCTGGGCTACACCTTC. Translated, it gives CASSPEDRGLGYTF. The rearrangement joins TRBV7-9 to TRBJ1-2, with 11 bases matching TRBD1. The J segment lost 8 bases and the V segment lost 5 bases, leaving 7 bases of the junction unmatched. The CDR3 extends over 14 amino acids. From germline, CDR1 is SEHNR and CDR2 FQNEAQ (reference sequence).